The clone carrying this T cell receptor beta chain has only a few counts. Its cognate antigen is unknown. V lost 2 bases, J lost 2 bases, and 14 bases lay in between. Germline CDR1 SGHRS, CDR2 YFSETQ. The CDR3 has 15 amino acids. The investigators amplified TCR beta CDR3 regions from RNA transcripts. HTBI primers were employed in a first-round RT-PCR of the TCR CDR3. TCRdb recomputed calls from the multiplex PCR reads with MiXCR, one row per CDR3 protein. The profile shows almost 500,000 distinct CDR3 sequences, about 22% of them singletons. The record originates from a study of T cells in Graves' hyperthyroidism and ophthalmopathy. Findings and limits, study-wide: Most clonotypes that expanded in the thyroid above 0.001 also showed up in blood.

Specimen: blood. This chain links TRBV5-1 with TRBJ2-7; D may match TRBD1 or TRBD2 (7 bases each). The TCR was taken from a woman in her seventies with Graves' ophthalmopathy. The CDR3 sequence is CASSLRQGGTYEQYF. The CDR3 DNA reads TGCGCCAGCAGCTTACGCCAGGGGGGGACCTACGAGCAGTACTTC.